This T cell receptor beta chain is drawn from a study of T cells after yellow fever vaccination. Study-level background: SMART-Seq v4 Ultra Low Input prepared the low-cell-number fractions. Findings and limits, study-wide: In post-booster samples, most primary-vaccination clones reappeared (approximately 95% CD4, around 87% CD8). Sorted repertoires could include abundant contaminating clonotypes from bulk cells.

Using its own MiXCR run on the 5' RACE reads, TCRdb lists one record per CDR3 protein. The sample comprises some 120,000 distinct CDR3 sequences, roughly 15% of which are singletons, and 35% to 45% rests with the top ten. CDR1 is SGHAT and CDR2 is FQNNGV in the germline V gene. This CDR3 has 16 residues. The ends were cut back, 1 base at V and 2 bases at J, with 13 bases in the middle. Only a few counts were recorded for this clonotype. Its antigen remains unknown. The sequencing here drew on CD8+ T cells sorted from PBMCs, taken 5 days after the yellow fever booster vaccination. The V gene is TRBV11-2, the J gene TRBJ2-3; tentative D call: TRBD1 (6 bases). The origin of this receptor is a man aged 18 to 29 who received the YFV17D yellow fever vaccine. CDR3 sequence: CASSLGGHTFTDTQYF. In DNA, the CDR3 is TGTGCCAGCAGCTTAGGGGGACATACCTTCACAGATACGCAGTATTTT.